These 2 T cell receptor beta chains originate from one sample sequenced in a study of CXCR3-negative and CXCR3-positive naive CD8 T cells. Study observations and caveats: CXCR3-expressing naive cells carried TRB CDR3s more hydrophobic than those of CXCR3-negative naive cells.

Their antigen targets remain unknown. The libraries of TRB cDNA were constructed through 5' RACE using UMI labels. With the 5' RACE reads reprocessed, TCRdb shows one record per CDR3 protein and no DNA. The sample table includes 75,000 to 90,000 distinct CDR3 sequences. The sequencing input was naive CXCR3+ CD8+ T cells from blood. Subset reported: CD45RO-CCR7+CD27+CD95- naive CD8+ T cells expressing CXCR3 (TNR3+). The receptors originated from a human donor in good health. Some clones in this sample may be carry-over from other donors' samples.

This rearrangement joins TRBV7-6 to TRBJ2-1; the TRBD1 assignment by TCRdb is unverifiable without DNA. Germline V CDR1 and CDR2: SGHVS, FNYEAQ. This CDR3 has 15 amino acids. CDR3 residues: CASSLVTGRGDEQFF. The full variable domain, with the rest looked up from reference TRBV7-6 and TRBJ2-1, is GAGVSQSPRYKVTKRGQDVALRCDPISGHVSLYWYRQALGQGPEFLTYFNYEAQQDKSGLPNDRFSAERPEGSISTLTIQRTEQRDSAMYRCASSLVTGRGDEQFFGPGTRLTVL.

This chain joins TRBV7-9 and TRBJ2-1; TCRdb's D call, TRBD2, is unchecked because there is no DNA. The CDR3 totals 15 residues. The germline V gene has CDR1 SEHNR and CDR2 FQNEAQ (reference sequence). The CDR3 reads CASSLESVPYNEQFF.